The rows below give T cell receptor beta chains drawn from one sample of a study of blood T cell repertoires in COVID-19. Profiling relied on immunoSEQ multiplex PCR, and the TCRdb table lists in-frame clones only, not all of them. The sample includes about 210,000 clones, 80% seen only once; the top ten take over 10%. Sequencing used peripheral blood. The receptor source for this set is a human donor in a cohort sampled during active COVID-19. The CDR3 runs from the conserved cysteine through the conserved F or W. A D gene is named only where the DNA matches it firmly. A row's size may be missing; if present it is once, few, many or a size class.

CDR3 protein: CASSTDRVEQYF
CDR3 DNA: TGCGCCAGCAGCACCGACAGGGTCGAGCAGTACTTC
D gene: TRBD1
V gene: TRBV5-1
clone size: -
J gene: TRBJ2-7

CDR3 protein: CASTRAGGLGQPQHF
CDR3 DNA: TGTGCCAGCACCAGGGCAGGGGGGCTCGGTCAGCCCCAGCATTTT
D gene: TRBD1
V gene: TRBV28
clone size: once
J gene: TRBJ1-5

CDR3 protein: CASSRPGLANEQYF
CDR3 DNA: TGTGCCAGTAGTAGGCCGGGACTAGCGAACGAGCAGTACTTC
D gene: TRBD2
V gene: TRBV19
clone size: once
J gene: TRBJ2-7

CDR3 protein: CASSSLTGESPLHF
CDR3 DNA: TGTGCCAGCAGCTCGTTGACAGGGGAATCACCCCTCCACTTT
D gene: TRBD1
V gene: TRBV7-9
clone size: -
J gene: TRBJ1-6

CDR3 protein: CASSQGNSGEETQYF
CDR3 DNA: TGCGCCAGCAGCCAGGGAAATAGCGGGGAAGAGACCCAGTACTTC
D gene: TRBD2
V gene: TRBV4-1
clone size: once
J gene: TRBJ2-5

CDR3 protein: CASSLQGASNQPQHF
CDR3 DNA: TGTGCCAGTAGTCTCCAGGGGGCTAGCAATCAGCCCCAGCATTTT
D gene: TRBD1
V gene: TRBV19
clone size: -
J gene: TRBJ1-5

CDR3 protein: CATSDSYTDTQYF
CDR3 DNA: TGTGCCACCAGTGACAGTTACACAGATACGCAGTATTTT
D gene: -
V gene: TRBV24-1
clone size: -
J gene: TRBJ2-3

CDR3 protein: CASSEGTIYEQYF
CDR3 DNA: TGTGCCAGCAGTGAAGGGACAATCTACGAGCAGTACTTC
D gene: -
V gene: TRBV2
clone size: -
J gene: TRBJ2-7

CDR3 protein: CASSLVSGRTPFF
CDR3 DNA: TGTGCCAGCAGCTTGGTCAGCGGGAGAACCCCGTTCTTC
D gene: TRBD2
V gene: TRBV5-4
clone size: -
J gene: TRBJ2-1

CDR3 protein: CASSRTGDQYEQYF
CDR3 DNA: TGTGCCAGTAGTCGGACAGGGGACCAATACGAGCAGTACTTC
D gene: TRBD1
V gene: TRBV19
clone size: -
J gene: TRBJ2-7

CDR3 protein: CSVSSGRPPGELFF
CDR3 DNA: TGCAGCGTTTCCAGCGGGAGACCGCCCGGGGAGCTGTTTTTT
D gene: TRBD2
V gene: TRBV29-1
clone size: once
J gene: TRBJ2-2

CDR3 protein: CASKTGDQPQHF
CDR3 DNA: TGTGCCAGCAAGACAGGGGACCAGCCCCAGCATTTT
D gene: TRBD1
V gene: TRBV6-1
clone size: -
J gene: TRBJ1-5

CDR3 protein: CASSPHRGDLTQYF
CDR3 DNA: TGTGCCAGCAGCCCCCACAGGGGAGATTTGACCCAGTACTTC
D gene: TRBD1
V gene: TRBV11-3
clone size: -
J gene: TRBJ2-5

CDR3 protein: CAISESGGVTQPQHF
CDR3 DNA: TGTGCCATCAGTGAGTCGGGCGGGGTCACTCAGCCCCAGCATTTT
D gene: -
V gene: TRBV10-3
clone size: -
J gene: TRBJ1-5

CDR3 protein: CASSPRDREEAFF
CDR3 DNA: TGTGCCAGCTCACCAAGGGACAGGGAAGAAGCTTTCTTT
D gene: TRBD1
V gene: TRBV18
clone size: -
J gene: TRBJ1-1

CDR3 protein: CASSLAGQGVYEQYF
CDR3 DNA: TGTGCCAGCAGCTTGGCAGGGCAAGGAGTCTACGAGCAGTACTTC
D gene: -
V gene: TRBV5-5
clone size: -
J gene: TRBJ2-7

CDR3 protein: CASSRTSGFRNEQFF
CDR3 DNA: TGTGCCAGCAGTAGGACTAGCGGATTTAGAAATGAGCAGTTCTTC
D gene: TRBD2
V gene: TRBV2
clone size: -
J gene: TRBJ2-1

CDR3 protein: CASRGDSTPLHF
CDR3 DNA: TGTGCCAGCAGAGGGGACTCTACACCCCTCCACTTT
D gene: -
V gene: TRBV2
clone size: few
J gene: TRBJ1-6

CDR3 protein: CSASASGNNNEQFF
CDR3 DNA: TGCAGTGCTAGTGCTAGCGGGAACAACAATGAGCAGTTCTTC
D gene: TRBD2
V gene: TRBV20-1
clone size: -
J gene: TRBJ2-1

CDR3 protein: CSVEEGTNTEAFF
CDR3 DNA: TGCAGCGTTGAAGAGGGCACCAACACTGAAGCTTTCTTT
D gene: -
V gene: TRBV29-1
clone size: -
J gene: TRBJ1-1

CDR3 protein: CASSQVSGRGDTQYF
CDR3 DNA: TGTGCCAGCAGCCAAGTTAGCGGTCGTGGGGATACGCAGTATTTT
D gene: -
V gene: TRBV4-2
clone size: -
J gene: TRBJ2-3

CDR3 protein: CAISESRQGSEKLFF
CDR3 DNA: TGTGCCATCAGTGAGTCCCGGCAGGGGAGTGAAAAACTGTTTTTT
D gene: -
V gene: TRBV10-3
clone size: -
J gene: TRBJ1-4

CDR3 protein: CASRITGTGASGANVLTF
CDR3 DNA: TGCGCCAGCAGGATTACCGGGACAGGGGCCTCTGGGGCCAACGTCCTGACTTTC
D gene: TRBD1
V gene: TRBV5-1
clone size: -
J gene: TRBJ2-6

CDR3 protein: CARSAGGRPVSEKLFF
CDR3 DNA: TGTGCCAGAAGCGCGGGGGGGCGCCCCGTCAGTGAAAAACTGTTTTTT
D gene: -
V gene: TRBV5-3
clone size: -
J gene: TRBJ1-4

CDR3 protein: CASSRRTSTDTQYF
CDR3 DNA: TGTGCCAGCAGCAGAAGGACTAGCACAGATACGCAGTATTTT
D gene: -
V gene: TRBV2
clone size: -
J gene: TRBJ2-3

CDR3 protein: CASSLQLDRGRFATEAFF
CDR3 DNA: TGTGCCAGCAGCTTACAGCTGGACAGGGGACGGTTTGCCACTGAAGCTTTCTTT
D gene: TRBD1
V gene: TRBV7-2
clone size: -
J gene: TRBJ1-1

CDR3 protein: CATSRDGLGREAFF
CDR3 DNA: TGTGCCACCAGCAGAGATGGGTTGGGCCGCGAAGCTTTCTTT
D gene: -
V gene: TRBV15
clone size: once
J gene: TRBJ1-1

CDR3 protein: CATSDALPIAGEGYNEQFF
CDR3 DNA: TGTGCCACCAGTGATGCCCTCCCCATAGCGGGAGAGGGCTACAATGAGCAGTTCTTC
D gene: TRBD2
V gene: TRBV24-1
clone size: -
J gene: TRBJ2-1

CDR3 protein: CATSSLGTGGTGYTF
CDR3 DNA: TGTGCCACCAGCAGTTTGGGGACAGGGGGGACGGGCTACACCTTC
D gene: TRBD1
V gene: TRBV15
clone size: -
J gene: TRBJ1-2

CDR3 protein: CASKRRETGELFF
CDR3 DNA: TGTGCCAGCAAACGTCGGGAGACCGGGGAGCTGTTTTTT
D gene: -
V gene: TRBV2
clone size: -
J gene: TRBJ2-2

CDR3 protein: CASSLRTSGGAIETQYF
CDR3 DNA: TGCGCCAGCAGCTTGAGGACTAGCGGGGGGGCCATAGAGACCCAGTACTTC
D gene: TRBD2
V gene: TRBV5-1
clone size: once
J gene: TRBJ2-5

CDR3 protein: CASSPELSYEQYF
CDR3 DNA: TGTGCCAGCTCCCCAGAGCTGTCCTACGAGCAGTACTTC
D gene: -
V gene: TRBV18
clone size: -
J gene: TRBJ2-7

CDR3 protein: CSVLAGGINEQYF
CDR3 DNA: TGCAGCGTGCTAGCGGGGGGAATCAACGAGCAGTACTTC
D gene: TRBD2
V gene: TRBV29-1
clone size: -
J gene: TRBJ2-7

CDR3 protein: CATSDRHDFSYEQYF
CDR3 DNA: TGTGCCACCAGTGACAGGCACGATTTTTCCTACGAGCAGTACTTC
D gene: -
V gene: TRBV24-1
clone size: -
J gene: TRBJ2-7

CDR3 protein: CASSRYTYGYTF
CDR3 DNA: TGTGCCAGCAGCCGGTATACCTATGGCTACACCTTC
D gene: -
V gene: TRBV13
clone size: -
J gene: TRBJ1-2

CDR3 protein: CATSPRGGRVSLFF
CDR3 DNA: TGTGCCACCAGCCCGCGGGGTGGTCGGGTTAGTCTGTTTTTT
D gene: -
V gene: TRBV15
clone size: -
J gene: TRBJ1-4

CDR3 protein: CASSLGGTSGLTDTQYF
CDR3 DNA: TGTGCCAGCAGCTTGGGCGGGACTAGCGGACTCACAGATACGCAGTATTTT
D gene: TRBD2
V gene: TRBV5-4
clone size: -
J gene: TRBJ2-3